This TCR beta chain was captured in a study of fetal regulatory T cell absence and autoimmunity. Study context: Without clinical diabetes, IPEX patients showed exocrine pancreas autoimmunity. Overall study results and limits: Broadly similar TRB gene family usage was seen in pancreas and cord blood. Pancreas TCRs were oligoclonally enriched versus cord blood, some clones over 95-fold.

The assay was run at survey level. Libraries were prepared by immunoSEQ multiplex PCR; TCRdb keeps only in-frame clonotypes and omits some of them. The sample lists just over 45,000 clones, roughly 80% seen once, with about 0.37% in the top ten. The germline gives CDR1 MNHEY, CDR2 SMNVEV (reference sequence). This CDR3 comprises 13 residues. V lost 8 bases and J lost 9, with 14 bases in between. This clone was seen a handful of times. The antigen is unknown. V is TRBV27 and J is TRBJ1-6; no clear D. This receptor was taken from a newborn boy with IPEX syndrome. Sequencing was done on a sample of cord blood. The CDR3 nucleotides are TGTGCCAGCTGTTGGAATGTGGGTTCACCCCTCCACTTT. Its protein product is CASCWNVGSPLHF.